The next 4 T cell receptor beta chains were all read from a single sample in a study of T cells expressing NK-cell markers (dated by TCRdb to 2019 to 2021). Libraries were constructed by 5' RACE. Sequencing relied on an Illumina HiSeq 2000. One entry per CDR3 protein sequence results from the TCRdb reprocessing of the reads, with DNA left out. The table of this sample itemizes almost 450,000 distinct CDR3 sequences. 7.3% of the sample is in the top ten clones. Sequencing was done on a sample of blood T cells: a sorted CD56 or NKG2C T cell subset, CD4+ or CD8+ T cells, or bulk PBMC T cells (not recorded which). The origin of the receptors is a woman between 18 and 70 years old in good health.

The CDR3 sequence is CASKFVGRDTEAFF. The V gene is TRBV6-5, the J gene TRBJ1-1; TCRdb indicates TRBD1, and absent DNA this call remains unverified. Germline loops: CDR1 MNHEY, CDR2 SVGAGI. This CDR3 is 14 amino acids long.

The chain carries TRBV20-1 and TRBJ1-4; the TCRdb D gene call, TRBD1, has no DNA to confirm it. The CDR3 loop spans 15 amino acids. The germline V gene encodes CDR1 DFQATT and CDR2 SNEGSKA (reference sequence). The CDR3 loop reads CSARPPGTGDEKLFF.

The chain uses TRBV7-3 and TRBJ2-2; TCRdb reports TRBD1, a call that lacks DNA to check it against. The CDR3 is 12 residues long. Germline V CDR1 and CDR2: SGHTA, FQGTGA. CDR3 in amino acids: CASSAGAGELFF.

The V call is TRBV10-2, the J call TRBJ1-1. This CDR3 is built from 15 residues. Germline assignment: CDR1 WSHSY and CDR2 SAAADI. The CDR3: CASSDYQALNTEAFF.